This T cell receptor (beta chain) was documented in a study of response to subunit inactivated influenza vaccine. General study results and limits: The authors put forward the suggestion that each seasonal influenza vaccination may bring in only a limited number of new T cells.

TCRdb re-called the RT-PCR reads through MiXCR, storing one row per CDR3 protein. The data contain 610,000 or so distinct CDR3 sequences, 13% to 15% of them singletons. V was pared by 3 bases and J by 6 bases, with 15 bases between. The germline gives CDR1 DFQATT, CDR2 SNEGSKA (reference sequence). CDR3 length: 14 amino acids. There are a few counts of this clonotype. Its antigen is undetermined. The source was PBMCs from blood, collected 12 days after vaccination. The clonotype comes from a man aged 50-59 years who received an inactivated influenza vaccine. This rearrangement joins TRBV20-1 to TRBJ2-1; D possibly corresponds to TRBD2 (6 bases). The CDR3 DNA reads as TGCAGTGCTAGCACCCGGGAGCGTCTCAATGAGCAGTTCTTC. Encoded protein: CSASTRERLNEQFF.